These 8 T cell receptor beta chains originate from one sample sequenced in a study of cytomegalovirus exposure and HLA in healthy donors. The PCR made use of 60 Vbeta and 13 Jbeta primers. TCRdb keeps only in-frame clones here, not all; method: immunoSEQ multiplex PCR. This sample carries approximately 170,000 clones, 55% to 80% of them seen once, and the ten largest clones take around 4.3%. Input material: PBMCs. The receptors derive from a woman aged 18-35 years in good health and CMV-seropositive.

As to this clone: An end of the junction differs from the germline gene, which may be a read error. V is TRBV5-1 and J is TRBJ1-4; D unclear. This CDR3 region has 14 residues. Germline V gene data show CDR1 as SGHRS and CDR2 as YFSETQ. Here the CDR3 reads CASRLGASNEKLFF. CDR3 DNA sequence: TGCGCCAGCAGGTTGGGCGCATCAAATGAAAAACTGTTTTTT.

CDR3 amino acids: CASSLGGTGTYEQYF. CDR3 sequence (DNA): TGTGCCAGCAGCTTAGGAGGGACAGGGACCTACGAGCAGTACTTC. The rearrangement uses TRBV13 and TRBJ2-7, with 9 nucleotides matching TRBD1. This CDR3 contains 15 residues. Germline CDR1 and CDR2: PRHDT and FYEKMQ (reference sequence). V lost 0 bases and J lost 2; bases outside the gene matches: 2.

V and J are TRBV10-3 and TRBJ2-1; tentative D call: TRBD1 (5 bases). Germline assignment: CDR1 ENHRY and CDR2 SYGVKD. This CDR3 has 14 amino acids. Deletions cut 6 bases from V and 3 bases from J, with 12 bases between. The chain's CDR3 is CAIRIDSHYNEQFF. The CDR3, as DNA: TGTGCCATCAGGATAGACAGCCACTACAATGAGCAGTTCTTC.

This chain links TRBV28 with TRBJ2-7; perhaps TRBD2 as D (6 bases). CDR1 and CDR2 from the germline V gene are MDHEN and SYDVKM. V was clipped by 3 bases and J by 2 bases, with 11 bases between them. The CDR3 extends over 14 amino acids. The CDR3 region is CASSLEGLPYEQYF. CDR3 nucleotides: TGTGCCAGCAGTTTGGAGGGACTCCCCTACGAGCAGTACTTC. Complete variable domain (other parts from reference TRBV28 and TRBJ2-7): DVKVTQSSRYLVKRTGEKVFLECVQDMDHENMFWYRQDPGLGLRLIYFSYDVKMKEKGDIPEGYSVSREKKERFSLILESASTNQTSMYLCASSLEGLPYEQYFGPGTRLTVT.

The chain carries TRBV14 and TRBJ1-1; 7 bases map to TRBD1. CDR1 and CDR2 from the germline V gene are SGHDN and FVKESK. The trim removed 1 base at V and 4 bases at J, leaving 6 bases unmatched. CDR3 length equals 15 residues. The CDR3 coding sequence is TGTGCCAGCAGCCAAGGTGGGGGACAGACCACTGAAGCTTTCTTT. It encodes CASSQGGGQTTEAFF.

The sample holds a few counts of this clone. The chain is built from TRBV10-2 and TRBJ1-2, with 8 bases lining up with TRBD1. This CDR3 spans 13 amino acids. Germline-derived CDR1 and CDR2 are WSHSY and SAAADI. Germline trimming cut 5 bases from V and 6 bases from J; bases unmatched to any gene: 5. CDR3 nucleotide sequence: TGCGCCAGCAGTAAACAGGGGGTTAATGGCTACACCTTC. Translated, it gives CASSKQGVNGYTF.

The genes are TRBV5-8 and TRBJ1-2, with 7 bases matching TRBD1. Unmatched junction bases numbered 14, after V lost 6 bases and J lost 0 bases. The CDR3 runs 17 residues. Per germline, CDR1 SGHTS and CDR2 YDEGEE. The CDR3 nucleotides read TGTGCCAGCACCTCCGCCCCGGGGACAGAAACTAACTATGGCTACACCTTC. It translates to CASTSAPGTETNYGYTF.

This clone has a single count. The chain joins TRBV6-5 to TRBJ1-4; D gene ambiguous. The CDR3 spans 15 residues. Trimming took 0 bases from V and 6 from J, leaving 11 bases between them. Germline CDR1 and CDR2: MNHEY and SVGAGI. The CDR3 sequence is CASSYSYQVDEKLFF. CDR3 DNA: TGTGCCAGCAGTTACTCTTACCAAGTAGATGAAAAACTGTTTTTT.